This T cell receptor beta chain was obtained from a study of T cells after yellow fever vaccination. Study results and limitations: Post-booster repertoires again held most primary-vaccination clones (about 95% CD4, 85% to 90% CD8).

Germline loops: CDR1 MNHEY, CDR2 SMNVEV (reference sequence). V shed 6 bases, J shed 8 bases, and the junction held 6 bases outside the gene matches. The CDR3 has 13 residues. In the case of this clonotype: Its antigen is undetermined.

MiXCR, applied by TCRdb to the 5' RACE reads, yields one record per CDR3 protein. The table lists 150,000 to 200,000 distinct CDR3 sequences, around 8.5% of them singletons. The chain has TRBV27 and TRBJ2-1; the match to TRBD2 covers 8 bases. This receptor was taken from a man in his late teens or twenties who received the YFV17D yellow fever vaccine. Sample: CD8+ T cells sorted from PBMCs, taken 45 days after the yellow fever booster vaccination. CDR3 DNA: TGTGCCAGCAGCCGGGGGGGGGCCTATGAGCAGTTCTTC. It codes for CASSRGGAYEQFF.